This T cell receptor (beta chain) was sequenced for a study of CD8 T cells in Susac syndrome (dated by TCRdb to between 2017 and 2020). Turning to the overall study: Among the sequenced Susac syndrome patients, about 6 had clinically active disease and under 10 were in clinical remission. At blood withdrawal, Susac syndrome patients were either therapy-naive, taking corticosteroids (in some cases with IVIg as well), or taking IVIg alone. Repertoire sequencing was used to test whether CD8+ T cell activation and differentiation in Susac syndrome was antigen driven. Clonality of the CD8+ T cell repertoire was compared between eleven to twelve healthy donors, approximately 14 Susac syndrome patients and 15 multiple sclerosis patients.

RNA was extracted with the RNeasy kit and roughly 0.45 to 1 ug was reverse transcribed using random hexamers. The immunoSEQ multiplex PCR assay, which covers 54 Vbeta and 13 Jbeta segments, was used to amplify TCR beta CDR3 regions. PCR amplification bias was corrected by using a synthetic template baseline for primer optimization and computational correction. Turning to the authors' computational methods: Reads were annotated to V, D and J genes according to IMGT and were analyzed with immunoSEQ Analyzer, with only productive sequences retained. Clonality was calculated as one minus the Shannon entropy normalized by log2 of the number of productive unique sequences. Public and private clones were assessed among the 100 most prevalent clones of each patient and control. Susac-specific clones were defined as absent from healthy and MS cohorts, 1052 published viral clones and other ImmuneACCESS disease sequences. In-frame beta chains were kept once TCRdb had trimmed the public reads at Q25 with fastp and called clones with MiXCR. All rows with the same CDR3 protein become a single entry with the most common DNA and genes. These V and J calls derive from TCRdb rather than the authors' analysis. Within this sample are 95,000 to 150,000 distinct CDR3 sequences, with 85% to 95% of them counted one time only. The ten largest clones take up less than 0.3% of the sample.

Overall study results and their limits: Under 20 and five Susac-specific public clones were found in the total CD8+ and CD8+ TEMRA repertoires, respectively. CD8+ repertoires in Susac syndrome showed clonal expansion, which was highest in CD8+ TEMRA cells and was greater in clinically active patients than in remitting patients. The number of individuals in the TCR sequencing and HLA analysis was acknowledged as relatively small.

Comment on this clonotype: Which antigen it targets is not known. Base qualities are missing; no much larger clone stands one base away.

High-throughput TCR beta sequencing profiled peripheral blood CD8+ and CD4+ T cells from healthy donors, Susac syndrome patients and multiple sclerosis patients. The Susac syndrome patients fulfilled recently defined diagnostic criteria for definite or probable disease. CD8+ TEMRA cells were enriched by FACS, while bulk CD8+ and CD4+ T cells were purified by magnetic negative isolation. Blood was drawn into EDTA tubes, processed within 24 hours, and PBMCs were isolated by density gradient centrifugation. PBMCs destined for TCR sequencing were cryopreserved in liquid nitrogen and later thawed in a 37 °C water bath. The sorted or isolated CD4+, CD8+ and CD8+ TEMRA cells had a purity of 90% or higher. The sequenced sample was CD8+ T cells from PBMCs. The sequence derives from a human donor with Susac syndrome.

The CDR3 reads as follows: CASVRDRVVHQPQHF. The nucleotide sequence reads as follows: TGCGCCAGCGTCCGGGACAGGGTGGTTCATCAGCCCCAGCATTTT. The chain links TRBV10-1 with TRBJ1-5, with 9 central nucleotides matching TRBD1. V has 8 bases trimmed and J has 5 bases trimmed; junction bases matching no gene number 10. Reading the germline V gene (reference sequence) gives CDR1 WNHNN and CDR2 SYGVQD. The cysteine opens and the phenylalanine closes a CDR3 of 15 amino acids. The DNA shown is the 45-base CDR3, in frame from base 1.